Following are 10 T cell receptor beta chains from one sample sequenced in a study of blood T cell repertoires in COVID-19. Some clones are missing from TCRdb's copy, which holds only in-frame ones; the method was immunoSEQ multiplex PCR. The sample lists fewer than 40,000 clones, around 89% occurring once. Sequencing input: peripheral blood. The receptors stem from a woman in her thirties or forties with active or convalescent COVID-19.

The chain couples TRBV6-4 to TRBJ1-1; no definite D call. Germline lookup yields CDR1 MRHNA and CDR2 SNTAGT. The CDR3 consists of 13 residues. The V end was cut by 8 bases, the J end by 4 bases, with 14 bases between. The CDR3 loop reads CASSTELGTEAFF. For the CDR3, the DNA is TGTGCCAGCTCGACGGAGCTGGGCACTGAAGCTTTCTTT.

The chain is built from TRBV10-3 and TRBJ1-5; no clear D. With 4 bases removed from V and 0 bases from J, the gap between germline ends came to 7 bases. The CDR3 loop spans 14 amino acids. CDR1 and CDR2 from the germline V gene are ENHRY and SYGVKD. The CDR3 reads CAISGGNSNQPQHF. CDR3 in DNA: TGTGCCATCAGTGGAGGTAATAGCAATCAGCCCCAGCATTTT.

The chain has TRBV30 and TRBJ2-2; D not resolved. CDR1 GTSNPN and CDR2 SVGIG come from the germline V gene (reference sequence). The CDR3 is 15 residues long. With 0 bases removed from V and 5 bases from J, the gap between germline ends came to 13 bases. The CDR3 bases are TGTGCCTGGAGTGTCCTGGAGAGACGGACCGGGGAGCTGTTTTTT. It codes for CAWSVLERRTGELFF. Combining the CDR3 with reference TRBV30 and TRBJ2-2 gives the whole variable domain SQTIHQWPATLVQPVGSPLSLECTVEGTSNPNLYWYRQAAGRGLQLLFYSVGIGQISSEVPQNLSASRPQDRQFILSSKKLLLSDSGFYLCAWSVLERRTGELFFGEGSRLTVL.

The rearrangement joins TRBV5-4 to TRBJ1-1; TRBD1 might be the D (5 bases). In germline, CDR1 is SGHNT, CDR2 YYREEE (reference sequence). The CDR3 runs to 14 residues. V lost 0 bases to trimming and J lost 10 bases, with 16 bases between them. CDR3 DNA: TGTGCCAGCAGCTTGGACGGGGGGAGGTCGCGAGCTTTCTTT. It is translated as CASSLDGGRSRAFF.

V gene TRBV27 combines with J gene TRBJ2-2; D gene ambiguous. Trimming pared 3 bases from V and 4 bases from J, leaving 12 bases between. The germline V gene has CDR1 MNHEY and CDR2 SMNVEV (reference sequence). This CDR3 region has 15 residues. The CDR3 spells CASSFSSTGTGELFF. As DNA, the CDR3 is TGTGCCAGCAGTTTCTCCTCAACGGGCACCGGGGAGCTGTTTTTT.

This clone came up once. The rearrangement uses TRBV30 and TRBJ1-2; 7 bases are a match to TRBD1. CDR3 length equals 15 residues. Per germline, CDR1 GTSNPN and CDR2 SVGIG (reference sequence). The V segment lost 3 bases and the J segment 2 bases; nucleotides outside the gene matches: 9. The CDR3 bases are TGTGCCTGGAGCCCGGGACAGCCTATGAACTATGGCTACACCTTC. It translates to CAWSPGQPMNYGYTF.

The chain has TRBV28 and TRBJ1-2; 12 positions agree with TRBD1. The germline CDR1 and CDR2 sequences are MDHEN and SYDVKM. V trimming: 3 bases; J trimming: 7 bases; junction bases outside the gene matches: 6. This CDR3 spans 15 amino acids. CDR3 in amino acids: CASSFGTGGASGYTF. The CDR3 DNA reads TGTGCCAGCAGTTTTGGGACAGGGGGCGCATCTGGCTACACCTTC.

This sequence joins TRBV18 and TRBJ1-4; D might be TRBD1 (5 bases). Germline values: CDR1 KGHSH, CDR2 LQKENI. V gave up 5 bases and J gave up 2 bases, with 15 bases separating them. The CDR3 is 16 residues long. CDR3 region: CASSSRALGTNEKLFF. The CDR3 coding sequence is TGTGCCAGCTCATCCAGGGCCCTAGGGACTAATGAAAAACTGTTTTTT.

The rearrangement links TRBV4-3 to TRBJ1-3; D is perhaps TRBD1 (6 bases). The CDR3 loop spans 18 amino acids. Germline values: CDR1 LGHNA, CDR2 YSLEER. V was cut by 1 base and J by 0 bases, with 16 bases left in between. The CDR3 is CASSQGTGGAISGNTIYF. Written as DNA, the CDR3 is TGCGCCAGCAGCCAAGGGACGGGGGGGGCCATCTCTGGAAACACCATATATTTT.

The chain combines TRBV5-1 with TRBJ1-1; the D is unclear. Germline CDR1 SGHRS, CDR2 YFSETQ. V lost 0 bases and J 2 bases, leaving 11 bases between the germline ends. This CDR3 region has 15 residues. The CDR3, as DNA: TGCGCCAGCAGCTTGGTTAGCGTACTCAACACTGAAGCTTTCTTT. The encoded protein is CASSLVSVLNTEAFF.